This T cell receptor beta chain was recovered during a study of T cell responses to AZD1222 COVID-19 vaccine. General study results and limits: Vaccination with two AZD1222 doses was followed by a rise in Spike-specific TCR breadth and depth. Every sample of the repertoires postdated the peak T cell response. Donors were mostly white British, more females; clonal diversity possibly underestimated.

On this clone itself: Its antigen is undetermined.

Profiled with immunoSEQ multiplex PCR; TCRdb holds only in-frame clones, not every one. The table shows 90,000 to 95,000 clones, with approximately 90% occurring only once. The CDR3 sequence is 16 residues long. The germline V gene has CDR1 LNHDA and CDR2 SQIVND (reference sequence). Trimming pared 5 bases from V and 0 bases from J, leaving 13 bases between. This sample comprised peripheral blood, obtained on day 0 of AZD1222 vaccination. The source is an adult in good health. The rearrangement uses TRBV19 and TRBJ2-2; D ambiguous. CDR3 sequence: CASSFTDGTNTGELFF. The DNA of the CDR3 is TGTGCCAGTAGTTTCACGGACGGTACGAACACCGGGGAGCTGTTTTTT.